What follows are 32 T cell receptor beta chains derived from one specimen sequenced in a study of CD8 T cells in Susac syndrome (dated by TCRdb to about 2019). Libraries were made using the immunoSEQ multiplex PCR assay. RNA was extracted with the RNeasy kit and roughly 0.45 to 1 ug was reverse transcribed using random hexamers. TCRdb ran its own pipeline on the public reads, namely fastp trimming at Q25 and MiXCR clone calling, and kept in-frame beta chains. Each entry merges the rows of one CDR3 protein and shows their most common DNA and genes. The sample records approximately 190,000 distinct CDR3 sequences, approximately 93% of which are singletons. The biggest ten clones account for 0.1% of the sample. Input material: CD4+ T cells from PBMCs. The receptors shown here come from a human donor in good health.

The rearrangement joins TRBV12-3 or TRBV12-4 to TRBJ2-5; D possibly corresponds to TRBD1 (6 bases). There are 13 residues in the CDR3. Trimming shortened V by 3 bases and J by 5 bases, and 10 bases separated the two germline ends. CDR3 nucleotides: TGTGCCAGCAGTTTTCAGGGGAAGGAGACCCAGTACTTC. Translation gives CASSFQGKETQYF.

DNA of the CDR3: TGTGCCAGCAGCTTAGGGGCGTTGGGGAATTCACCCCTCCACTTT. Encoded protein: CASSLGALGNSPLHF. V and J are TRBV7-2 and TRBJ1-6; D unresolved. Looked up from germline, CDR1 is SGHTA and CDR2 is FQGNSA. The V and J ends lost 1 base and 7 bases respectively, with 11 bases between them. The CDR3 consists of 15 residues.

The chain combines TRBV9 with TRBJ1-6; no definite D call. CDR1 and CDR2 from the germline V gene are SGDLS and YYNGEE. Deletions cut 3 bases from V and 10 bases from J, with 20 bases between. This CDR3 is 16 amino acids long. The CDR3 reads CASSALGSSGPSPLHF. CDR3 nucleotides: TGTGCCAGCAGCGCACTCGGGTCCTCGGGTCCCTCACCCCTCCACTTT.

J is TRBJ2-2 and V is TRBV12-3 or TRBV12-4, with unresolved D. The CDR3 consists of 13 residues. V dropped 6 bases and J dropped 6 bases, with 11 bases sitting between them. CDR3 sequence: CASSLRGAGELFF. The CDR3 region has the DNA TGTGCCAGCAGCCTTCGTGGGGCCGGGGAGCTGTTTTTT.

The rearrangement joins TRBV7-2 to TRBJ2-2, with D possibly called TRBD1 or TRBD2 (6 bases each). Germline CDR1 SGHTA, CDR2 FQGNSA. V lost 1 base to trimming and J lost 6 bases, with 12 bases between them. The CDR3 extends over 15 amino acids. CDR3 nucleotides: TGTGCCAGCAGCTTAGAGGGGGGCGCTTCCGGGGAGCTGTTTTTT. Translated: CASSLEGGASGELFF.

The V and J genes are TRBV6-4 and TRBJ2-1; 8 positions agree with TRBD2. Germline values: CDR1 MRHNA, CDR2 SNTAGT. The V and J ends lost 10 bases and 11 bases, in that order; junction bases with no gene match: 10. The CDR3 is made up of 12 amino acids. The CDR3 is CATSIAGRKQFF. The DNA for the CDR3 is TGTGCCACCTCCATAGCGGGGAGGAAGCAGTTCTTC.

The chain combines TRBV6-5 with TRBJ1-2; D perhaps matches TRBD1 (6 bases). The V gene lost 4 bases and the J gene lost 4 bases, with 16 bases spanning the gap. This CDR3 is built from 15 residues. Germline CDR1 MNHEY, CDR2 SVGAGI. CDR3 nucleotide sequence: TGTGCCAGCAGTTTCGACAGGACTCTCTCCTATGGCTACACCTTC. As protein: CASSFDRTLSYGYTF.

The gene calls are TRBV19 and TRBJ2-3; possible D gene TRBD1, 6 bases. This CDR3 has 15 residues. V lost 5 bases, J lost 2 bases, and 14 bases lay in between. Per germline, CDR1 LNHDA and CDR2 SQIVND (reference sequence). This CDR3 is CASSLRDTHTDTQYF. CDR3 bases: TGTGCCAGTAGTCTCCGGGACACACACACAGATACGCAGTATTTT.

The genes are TRBV6-1 and TRBJ1-2, with D possibly TRBD1 on 6 matching bases. Trimming took off 2 bases at V and 1 base at J, with 11 bases between the two ends. CDR1 is MNHNS and CDR2 is SASEGT in the germline V gene. CDR3 length: 15 amino acids. The CDR3 here is CASSERGGNNYGYTF. The CDR3 DNA sequence: TGTGCCAGCAGTGAACGAGGGGGAAATAACTATGGCTACACCTTC.

This chain links TRBV20-1 with TRBJ1-5; 7 nucleotides align to TRBD1. The CDR3 covers 15 residues. Germline V gene lookup returns CDR1 DFQATT and CDR2 SNEGSKA (reference sequence). Germline trimming cut 6 bases from V and 3 bases from J; bases unmatched to any gene: 11. CDR3 DNA: TGCAGTGCCAACCCCGCGACAGGGATCAATCAGCCCCAGCATTTT. This translates into CSANPATGINQPQHF.

The V and J genes are TRBV4-3 and TRBJ2-6; tentatively, D is TRBD1 or TRBD2 (5 bases each). Germline loops: CDR1 LGHNA, CDR2 YSLEER. Trimming left V 0 bases short and J 3 bases short, with 9 bases between. This CDR3 has 16 residues. CDR3 region: CASSQDVGVGANVLTF. DNA of the CDR3: TGCGCCAGCAGCCAAGATGTGGGGGTTGGGGCCAACGTCCTGACTTTC.

CDR3 protein: CASSLGTASNEKLFF. The CDR3 region has the DNA TGCGCCAGCAGCTTAGGGACAGCATCTAATGAAAAACTGTTTTTT. This chain joins TRBV5-1 and TRBJ1-4, with 7 bases fitting TRBD1. CDR3 length: 15 residues. The junction had 4 bases not matched to a gene; V was cut back by 2 bases and J by 3 bases. In germline, CDR1 is SGHRS, CDR2 YFSETQ.

The chain links TRBV7-9 to TRBJ2-7; no definite D call. The V end lost 4 bases, the J end lost 0 bases, and 16 bases lay between the germline ends. This CDR3 region has 16 residues. The germline gives CDR1 SEHNR, CDR2 FQNEAQ (reference sequence). CDR3 in amino acids: CASSYPPGGSSYEQYF. CDR3 DNA sequence: TGTGCCAGCAGCTATCCCCCGGGTGGCAGCTCCTACGAGCAGTACTTC.

This chain uses TRBV12-3 or TRBV12-4 with TRBJ1-1; 9 bases align to TRBD1. The V and J ends lost 1 base and 5 bases, in that order; junction bases with no gene match: 5. The CDR3 consists of 15 residues. CDR3: CASSLGTGARTEAFF. CDR3 nucleotide sequence: TGTGCCAGCAGTTTAGGGACAGGGGCTCGTACTGAAGCTTTCTTT.

This clonotype came up a few times. CDR3 in amino acids: CASSGQGLNNEQFF. CDR3 DNA: TGTGCCAGCAGTGGGCAGGGGCTAAACAATGAGCAGTTCTTC. J is TRBJ2-1 and V is TRBV6-1, with TRBD1 as a possible D gene (6 bases). V lost 4 bases to trimming and J lost 5 bases, with 12 bases between them. The length of the CDR3 is 14 residues. Germline loops: CDR1 MNHNS, CDR2 SASEGT.

The chain links TRBV27 to TRBJ1-5; possibly TRBD1 for D (6 bases). The V end was cut by 6 bases, the J end by 3 bases, with 15 bases between. CDR1 MNHEY and CDR2 SMNVEV come from the germline V gene (reference sequence). The CDR3 has 15 residues. Here the CDR3 DNA reads TGTGCCAGCAGCGAAATCGGACAGCTCAATCAGCCCCAGCATTTT. The encoded protein is CASSEIGQLNQPQHF.

The chain employs TRBV29-1 and TRBJ1-2, with 10 bases fitting TRBD1. The V gene end was trimmed by 5 bases and the J gene end by 2 bases; junction bases not matched to a gene: 2. CDR1 and CDR2 from the germline V gene are SQVTM and ANQGSEA. This CDR3 has 13 residues. Here the CDR3 DNA reads TGCAGCGTTCCGGGACAGGGGAACTATGGCTACACCTTC. It specifies CSVPGQGNYGYTF. Filled out from reference TRBV29-1 and TRBJ1-2, the complete variable domain reads SAVISQKPSRDICQRGTSLTIQCQVDSQVTMMFWYRQQPGQSLTLIATANQGSEATYESGFVIDKFPISRPNLTFSTLTVSNMSPEDSSIYLCSVPGQGNYGYTFGSGTRLTVV.

The J gene is TRBJ2-7, the V gene TRBV6-2 or TRBV6-3; 8 bases align to TRBD2. The CDR3 totals 12 residues. V was pared by 5 bases and J by 7 bases, with 4 bases of the junction left unmatched. Germline assignment: CDR1 MNHEY and CDR2 SVGEGT. CDR3 sequence: CASSSGGEEQYV. In DNA, the CDR3 is TGTGCCAGCAGTAGCGGGGGAGAGGAGCAGTACGTC.

The rearrangement joins TRBV19 to TRBJ2-1; D ambiguous. The CDR3 sequence is 13 residues long. V was shortened by 5 bases and J by 7 bases, with 12 bases between the two germline ends. Germline loops: CDR1 LNHDA, CDR2 SQIVND (reference sequence). CDR3 DNA: TGTGCCAGTAGTTCTCCGGCCTTTAATGAGCAGTTCTTC. It encodes CASSSPAFNEQFF.

The chain employs TRBV6-5 and TRBJ1-4; unclear D gene. V was cut by 0 bases and J by 0 bases, with 5 bases left in between. Germline CDR1 MNHEY, CDR2 SVGAGI. This CDR3 has 15 residues. The CDR3 nucleotides read TGTGCCAGCAGTTACTCCGGAGCAACTAATGAAAAACTGTTTTTT. Translating it yields CASSYSGATNEKLFF.

The chain combines TRBV6-5 with TRBJ2-3; 12 bases map to TRBD2. This CDR3 region has 16 residues. V lost 4 bases, J lost 6 bases, and 8 bases stayed unmatched. Germline values: CDR1 MNHEY, CDR2 SVGAGI. The CDR3 here is CASSSPLAGGLDTQYF. The CDR3 DNA reads TGTGCCAGCAGTTCGCCTCTAGCGGGGGGGCTGGATACGCAGTATTTT.

This sequence joins TRBV6-5 and TRBJ1-2; D gene uncertain. V lost 5 bases and J lost 6, with 13 bases in between. The CDR3 is 13 residues long. Per the germline V gene, CDR1 is MNHEY and CDR2 is SVGAGI. CDR3 sequence reads: CASSPDWADGYTF. CDR3 DNA: TGTGCCAGCAGTCCCGACTGGGCAGATGGCTACACCTTC.

The chain has TRBV24-1 and TRBJ2-5; maybe TRBD1 (5 bases). Per the germline V gene, CDR1 is KGHDR and CDR2 is SFDVKD. The CDR3 has 17 residues. V was trimmed by 5 bases and J by 2 bases, leaving 20 bases between them. Written as DNA, the CDR3 is TGTGCCACCAGTGGCCTTGGGGCAGGCACTAAGCAAGAGACCCAGTACTTC. It translates to CATSGLGAGTKQETQYF.

The rearrangement uses TRBV19 and TRBJ2-3; D possibly corresponds to TRBD2 (7 bases). V was pared by 3 bases and J by 1 base, with 14 bases between. The CDR3 sequence is 16 residues long. Germline values: CDR1 LNHDA, CDR2 SQIVND (reference sequence). CDR3 DNA: TGTGCCAGTAGTATGCAAGGGGGGGGCGGCACAGATACGCAGTATTTT. Encoded protein: CASSMQGGGGTDTQYF. The full variable domain, its missing parts supplied by reference TRBV19 and TRBJ2-3, is DGGITQSPKYLFRKEGQNVTLSCEQNLNHDAMYWYRQDPGQGLRLIYYSQIVNDFQKGDIAEGYSVSREKKESFPLTVTSAQKNPTAFYLCASSMQGGGGTDTQYFGPGTRLTVL.

This clonotype was observed once. The chain carries TRBV12-3 or TRBV12-4 and TRBJ1-5, with a possible D match to TRBD1 (5 bases). The CDR3 consists of 15 residues. Trimming stripped 3 bases from V and 0 bases from J, with 9 bases between. The CDR3 region is CASSLGQSSNQPQHF. The CDR3 bases are TGTGCCAGCAGTTTGGGGCAGTCTAGCAATCAGCCCCAGCATTTT.

This chain joins TRBV6-2 or TRBV6-3 and TRBJ1-1; weak D call: TRBD1 (5 bases). The CDR3 runs to 15 residues. V was trimmed by 7 bases and J by 6 bases, leaving 21 bases between them. The germline V gene encodes CDR1 MNHEY and CDR2 SVGEGT. The CDR3 coding sequence is TGTGCCAGCACCAAAGGAGGTCTGGGGGTCGCTGAAGCTTTCTTT. Its translation is CASTKGGLGVAEAFF.

The chain combines TRBV5-1 with TRBJ2-6; D is undetermined. The V end lost 7 bases, the J end lost 0 bases, and 8 bases lay between the germline ends. CDR1 and CDR2 (germline): SGHRS, YFSETQ. CDR3 length: 14 residues. The CDR3 protein is CASQRTSGANVLTF. CDR3 nucleotide sequence: TGCGCCAGCCAAAGGACCTCTGGGGCCAACGTCCTGACTTTC.

The chain employs TRBV19 and TRBJ1-6, with D tentatively TRBD1 (5 bases). The CDR3 loop spans 14 amino acids. Trimming took 3 bases from V and 7 from J, leaving 10 bases between them. In germline, CDR1 is LNHDA, CDR2 SQIVND (reference sequence). CDR3 protein: CASSMQGRNSPLHF. CDR3 nucleotides: TGTGCCAGTAGTATGCAGGGAAGAAATTCACCCCTCCACTTT.

This chain joins TRBV7-2 and TRBJ2-2, with TRBD1 identical over 9 bases. Germline V gene data show CDR1 as SGHTA and CDR2 as FQGNSA. The CDR3 totals 15 residues. Trimming took 3 bases from V and 4 from J; bases not matched to a gene: 3. The CDR3 reads CASSLTGGTTGELFF. Written as DNA, the CDR3 is TGTGCCAGCAGCTTGACAGGGGGGACCACCGGGGAGCTGTTTTTT.

This clonotype was observed once. The chain recombines TRBV6-1 with TRBJ2-2; D gene unclear. Trimming removed 7 bases at V and 10 bases at J, with 22 bases between. This CDR3 spans 15 amino acids. In germline, CDR1 is MNHNS, CDR2 SASEGT. Here the CDR3 reads CASILVLQANKELFF. CDR3 bases: TGTGCCAGCATCCTAGTCCTGCAGGCGAACAAGGAGCTGTTTTTT.

The chain has TRBV5-1 and TRBJ2-1; the match to TRBD2 covers 10 bases. CDR3 size: 15 residues. CDR1 is SGHRS, CDR2 YFSETQ, per germline. V dropped 7 bases and J dropped 4; count of bases not matched to a gene: 8. The CDR3 loop is CASLRLAGGYNEQFF. In DNA form, the CDR3 reads TGCGCCAGCCTCCGCTTAGCGGGGGGTTACAATGAGCAGTTCTTC. The full variable domain, completed using reference TRBV5-1 and TRBJ2-1, is KAGVTQTPRYLIKTRGQQVTLSCSPISGHRSVSWYQQTPGQGLQFLFEYFSETQRNKGNFPGRFSGRQFSNSRSEMNVSTLELGDSALYLCASLRLAGGYNEQFFGPGTRLTVL.

This chain links TRBV5-1 with TRBJ2-5, with 9 bases lining up with TRBD1. CDR3 length equals 13 residues. Unmatched junction bases numbered 1, after V lost 2 bases and J lost 5 bases. CDR1 is SGHRS, CDR2 YFSETQ, per germline. CDR3 loop: CASSFGQGETQYF. The CDR3 DNA reads as TGCGCCAGCAGCTTTGGACAGGGGGAGACCCAGTACTTC. Based on the CDR3 plus reference TRBV5-1 and TRBJ2-5, the full variable domain is KAGVTQTPRYLIKTRGQQVTLSCSPISGHRSVSWYQQTPGQGLQFLFEYFSETQRNKGNFPGRFSGRQFSNSRSEMNVSTLELGDSALYLCASSFGQGETQYFGPGTRLLVL.